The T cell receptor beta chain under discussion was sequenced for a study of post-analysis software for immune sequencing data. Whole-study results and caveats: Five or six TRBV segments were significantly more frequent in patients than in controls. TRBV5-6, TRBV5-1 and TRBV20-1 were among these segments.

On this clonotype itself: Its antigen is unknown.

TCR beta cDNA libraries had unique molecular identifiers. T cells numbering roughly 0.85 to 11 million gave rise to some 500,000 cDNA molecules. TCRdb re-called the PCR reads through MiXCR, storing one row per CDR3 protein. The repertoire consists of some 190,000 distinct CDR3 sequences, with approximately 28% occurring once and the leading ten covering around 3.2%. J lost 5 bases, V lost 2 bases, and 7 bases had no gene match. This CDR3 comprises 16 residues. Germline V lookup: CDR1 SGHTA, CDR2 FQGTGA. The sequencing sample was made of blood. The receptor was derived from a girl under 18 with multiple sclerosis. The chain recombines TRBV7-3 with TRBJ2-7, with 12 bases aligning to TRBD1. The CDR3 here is CASSLQAGTGGHEQYF. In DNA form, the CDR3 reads TGTGCCAGCAGCTTACAAGCCGGGACAGGGGGCCACGAGCAGTACTTC. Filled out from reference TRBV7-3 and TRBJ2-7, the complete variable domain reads GAGVSQTPSNKVTEKGKYVELRCDPISGHTALYWYRQSLGQGPEFLIYFQGTGAADDSGLPNDRFFAVRPEGSVSTLKIQRTERGDSAVYLCASSLQAGTGGHEQYFGPGTRLTVT.